This T cell receptor beta chain was identified in a study of blood T cell repertoires in COVID-19. About the research overall: T cells, B-cell-depleted T cells, or PBMCs supplied cDNA or gDNA.

Generated by immunoSEQ multiplex PCR, the TCRdb table keeps only in-frame clones and is missing some. The table includes approximately 170,000 clones, around 80% detected once. V was cut by 0 bases and J by 8 bases, with 12 bases left in between. The germline gives CDR1 SGHDT, CDR2 YYEEEE. This CDR3 comprises 15 residues. The sequenced sample consisted of peripheral blood. This clonotype was obtained from an elderly woman with acute or convalescent COVID-19. The rearrangement links TRBV5-6 to TRBJ1-6, with D possibly matching TRBD1 (6 bases). CDR3 protein: CASSLGQGHDSPLHF. DNA for the CDR3: TGTGCCAGCAGCTTGGGGCAGGGACATGATTCACCCCTCCACTTT.